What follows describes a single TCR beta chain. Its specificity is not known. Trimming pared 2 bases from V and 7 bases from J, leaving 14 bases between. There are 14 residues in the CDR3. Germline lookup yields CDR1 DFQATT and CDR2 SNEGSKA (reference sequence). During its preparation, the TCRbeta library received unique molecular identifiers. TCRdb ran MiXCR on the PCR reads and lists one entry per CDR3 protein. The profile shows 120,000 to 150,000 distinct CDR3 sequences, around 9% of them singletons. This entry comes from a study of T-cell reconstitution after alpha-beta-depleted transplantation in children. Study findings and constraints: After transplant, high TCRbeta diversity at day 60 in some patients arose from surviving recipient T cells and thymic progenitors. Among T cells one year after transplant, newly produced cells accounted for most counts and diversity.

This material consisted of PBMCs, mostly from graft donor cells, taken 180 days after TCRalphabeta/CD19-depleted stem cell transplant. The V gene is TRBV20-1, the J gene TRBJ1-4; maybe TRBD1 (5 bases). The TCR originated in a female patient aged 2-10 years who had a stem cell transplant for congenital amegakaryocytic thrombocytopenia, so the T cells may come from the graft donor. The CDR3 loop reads CSARKAGWSEKLFF. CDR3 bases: TGCAGTGCTAGAAAGGCAGGGTGGAGTGAAAAACTGTTTTTT.